The TCR beta chain under discussion was sequenced for a study of PD-1 blockade in classical Hodgkin lymphoma (dated by TCRdb to about 2020). In terms of the full investigation: Nivolumab dosing was 3 mg/kg intravenously every 2 weeks, continuing until either disease progression or unacceptable toxicity. A peripheral blood immune signature of response to PD-1 blockade in classical Hodgkin lymphoma was defined using TCR beta sequencing and CyTOF. On the study overall, not on this receptor specifically: Diversity was lower in patients who began nivolumab less than 1 year after ASCT, so these patients were left out of later analyses to avoid confounding by immune reconstitution. A significant rise by C4D1 was seen in CD4+ but not CD8+ TCR diversity (p=0.0027 vs p=0.16), with the rise being most apparent in complete responders (p=0.02). Among trial patients, those achieving complete response had baseline diversity similar to that of newly diagnosed patients, while diversity was significantly lower in partial responders and progressors. Baseline TCR diversity was reported to be lower in newly diagnosed patients than in healthy donors, and even lower in relapsed/refractory patients. Only a single clinical trial cohort was studied, and what caused the repertoire differences, possibly disease activity or prior therapy, remained undefined.

The CDR3 goes from the cysteine to the phenylalanine over 14 residues. The read is trimmed to its CDR3 DNA, 42 bases read in frame from base 1. V is trimmed back by 3 bases and J by 5 bases, and the junction contains 9 bases that no gene match accounts for. CDR1 and CDR2 were assigned from the germline V gene (reference sequence) as GTSNPN and SVGIG. About this clone: What antigen it recognizes has not been identified. It has no much larger one-base neighbor in the sample; base qualities were not kept.

Genomic DNA was isolated using the Qiagen DNeasy kit from unsorted PBMCs as well as from negatively selected CD4+ and CD8+ fractions. Using primers that anneal to V and J segments, immunoSEQ multiplex PCR amplified the TCR beta CDR3 regions. A synthetic immune receptor repertoire was used to minimize amplification bias, and remaining bias was computationally removed after sequencing. In the paper's pipeline: Repertoire diversity was quantified as the Shannon entropy index using custom Python scripts. Unsorted, CD4+ and CD8+ repertoires were analyzed separately, except in combined analyses where CD4+ and CD8+ sequences were merged in silico. Clonal expansion was defined as a frequency increase of at least 2-fold after treatment compared with C1D1, and clones undetected at baseline were assigned a pseudocount of 0.5. Clones with 0 or 1 copy at C1D1 were classified as singleton clones, and clones with 2 or more copies were classified as non-singleton clones. Clones expanded in unsorted samples were assigned a CD4+, CD8+ or unknown annotation through matching of protein sequences in sorted samples from the same patient. Wilcoxon tests were applied to paired samples to test diversity changes from C1D1 to C4D1. The table comes from immuneACCESS by way of TCRdb, which keeps in-frame sequences with V and J called. Part of the clones is missing from these tables; in studies checked, under half for an unresolved V gene and the rest for unknown reasons. V and J calls and clone size are as listed in that table; D and trimming were resolved from the DNA. The sample table contains around 150,000 clones; only one count was recorded for approximately 81% of them. Over 7.5% of the sample is held by the ten biggest clonotypes.

Interpreted using the paper, the time point label stands for: cycle 2 day 1 (C2D1) of nivolumab. Every trial patient had relapsed following autologous stem cell transplantation, and prior brentuximab vedotin exposure was what differed among cohorts A, B and C. The trial cohort comprised a few dozen patients with relapsed/refractory classical Hodgkin lymphoma whose best overall responses were complete response, partial response or progressive disease. Single-agent nivolumab was administered to trial patients in the multi-cohort phase II CheckMate 205 trial. An independent review committee assessed best overall response using the 2007 International Working Group response criteria. Trial PBMCs were collected just before the start of nivolumab (C1D1) and during therapy at cycle 2 day 1 and cycle 4 day 1. Peripheral blood was collected in 8 mL Vacutainer Cell Preparation Tubes, from which PBMCs were isolated by centrifugation and then cryopreserved.

The material sequenced was peripheral blood mononuclear cells (PBMCs), taken before the second cycle of nivolumab. This chain joins TRBV30 to TRBJ2-5, and 7 junction bases match TRBD1. The receptor was derived from a human donor with classical Hodgkin lymphoma. The CDR3 amino acid sequence is: CAWSGSGTVETQYF. The DNA sequence is TGTGCCTGGAGCGGATCCGGGACAGTGGAGACCCAGTACTTC.